The 24 T cell receptor beta chains below all came from one sample that was sequenced in a study of T cells expressing NK-cell markers. TCRdb reanalyzed the 5' RACE reads and collapses them to one entry per CDR3 protein, without DNA. Its table records some 140,000 distinct CDR3 sequences. What was sequenced was blood T cells: a sorted CD56 or NKG2C T cell subset, CD4+ or CD8+ T cells, or bulk PBMC T cells (not recorded which). These receptors originate from a woman in her forties or fifties in good health.

The V call is TRBV7-9, the J call TRBJ1-6; without DNA, the TCRdb call of TRBD1 cannot be checked. The CDR3 has 15 amino acids. The germline V gene has CDR1 SEHNR and CDR2 FQNEAQ (reference sequence). This CDR3 reads CASSHLEGVNSPLHF.

This chain connects TRBV2 to TRBJ1-1; the TCRdb D gene call, TRBD1, has no DNA to confirm it. Germline-derived CDR1 and CDR2 are SNHLY and FYNNEI. The CDR3 extends over 16 amino acids. The chain's CDR3 is CASSVHIGGQNTEAFF.

The V and J genes are TRBV12-5 and TRBJ2-5; the TRBD2 assignment by TCRdb is unverifiable without DNA. Germline V gene sequence: CDR1 LGHNT, CDR2 FRNRAP. This CDR3 comprises 16 residues. The CDR3 here is CASGLKGLAGEETQYF.

The chain joins TRBV10-3 to TRBJ1-2; TCRdb lists TRBD1, though no DNA is available to test this call. Germline lookup yields CDR1 ENHRY and CDR2 SYGVKD. The CDR3 length is 15 residues. The CDR3: CAISEDRGRSYGYTF.

This chain joins TRBV4-2 and TRBJ2-2. Germline V gene sequence: CDR1 LGHNA, CDR2 YNFKEQ. CDR3 length: 14 residues. CDR3 in amino acids: CASSRRVYTGELFF.

The rearrangement links TRBV7-3 to TRBJ2-5. The length of the CDR3 is 15 residues. Germline-derived CDR1 and CDR2 are SGHTA and FQGTGA. The CDR3 reads CASSLTHNPSETQYF.

The chain uses TRBV24-1 and TRBJ2-1; without DNA, the TCRdb call of TRBD1 cannot be checked. There are 14 residues in the CDR3. The V gene's germline CDR1 is KGHDR and CDR2 SFDVKD. The CDR3 here is CATSDSPQGLEQFF.

The J gene is TRBJ2-1, the V gene TRBV5-1; TCRdb's D call, TRBD2, is unchecked because there is no DNA. The CDR3 totals 18 residues. Germline CDR1 SGHRS, CDR2 YFSETQ. The CDR3 is CASSIVPSGNLAYNEQFF.

The chain combines TRBV5-6 with TRBJ2-3; the TCRdb D gene call, TRBD2, has no DNA to confirm it. Germline V gives CDR1 SGHDT, CDR2 YYEEEE. The CDR3 totals 17 residues. Here the CDR3 reads CASSLDAAGTLTDTQYF.

The rearrangement links TRBV7-9 to TRBJ2-1; TCRdb's assignment of TRBD1 cannot be checked, as there is no DNA. Germline V gene sequence: CDR1 SEHNR, CDR2 FQNEAQ (reference sequence). This CDR3 region has 16 residues. The CDR3 is CASSLLRDSSYNEQFF. The entire variable domain, with the rest obtained from reference TRBV7-9 and TRBJ2-1, is as follows: DTGVSQNPRHKITKRGQNVTFRCDPISEHNRLYWYRQTLGQGPEFLTYFQNEAQLEKSRLLSDRFSAERPKGSFSTLEIQRTEQGDSAMYLCASSLLRDSSYNEQFFGPGTRLTVL.

This chain uses TRBV10-2 with TRBJ2-4. This CDR3 is 15 amino acids long. The germline V gene encodes CDR1 WSHSY and CDR2 SAAADI. CDR3: CASWEGAIAKNIQYF.

The chain combines TRBV25-1 with TRBJ2-2; TCRdb returns TRBD1, unconfirmable since there is no DNA. CDR3 length: 15 amino acids. Per germline, CDR1 MGHDK and CDR2 SYGVNS. The CDR3 loop reads CASSAHRGKTGELFF.

The chain has TRBV3-1 and TRBJ2-3; absent DNA, TCRdb's TRBD2 call cannot be checked. Germline loops: CDR1 LGHDT, CDR2 YNNKEL (reference sequence). The CDR3 length is 18 residues. The CDR3 sequence is CASSQGRLFSSSTDTQYF.

The rearrangement links TRBV7-9 to TRBJ1-2. The CDR3 contains 15 residues. CDR1 is SEHNR, CDR2 FQNEAQ, per germline (reference sequence). The CDR3: CASSLGTAAPSGYTF.

V is TRBV5-1 and J is TRBJ1-1; TCRdb's D call of TRBD1 is untestable without DNA. CDR1 is SGHRS, CDR2 YFSETQ, per germline. The CDR3 loop spans 16 amino acids. CDR3 in amino acids: CASSPGGPAMNTEAFF.

Here the CDR3 reads CASKGPGKPNQPQHF. The gene calls are TRBV6-2 or TRBV6-3 and TRBJ1-5; the TRBD1 assignment by TCRdb is unverifiable without DNA. Germline V gene data show CDR1 as MNHEY and CDR2 as SVGEGT. The CDR3 spans 15 residues.

The chain employs TRBV12-5 and TRBJ2-1; TCRdb names TRBD1, which stays unverified in the absence of DNA. Germline lookup yields CDR1 LGHNT and CDR2 FRNRAP. CDR3 length equals 14 residues. This chain's CDR3 is CASGLVMDRDEQFF.

The V gene is TRBV11-2, the J gene TRBJ2-4; the D gene TCRdb calls, TRBD1, cannot be checked with no DNA. The germline gives CDR1 SGHAT, CDR2 FQNNGV. The CDR3 loop spans 15 amino acids. CDR3 sequence reads: CASSWEQGGGNIQYF.

The chain couples TRBV13 to TRBJ2-3; with no DNA, the TCRdb D assignment of TRBD1 cannot be verified. This CDR3 is 15 amino acids long. The germline gives CDR1 PRHDT, CDR2 FYEKMQ (reference sequence). Here the CDR3 reads CASSPGSSRTDTQYF.

The V gene is TRBV13, the J gene TRBJ1-1. Germline V gene sequence: CDR1 PRHDT, CDR2 FYEKMQ (reference sequence). This CDR3 has 13 amino acids. CDR3: CASSAGTAVEAFF.

V gene TRBV6-5 combines with J gene TRBJ2-3. The CDR3 sequence is 12 residues long. Germline CDR1 reads MNHEY; CDR2 reads SVGAGI. The CDR3: CASSGDVDTQYF.

The rearrangement joins TRBV12-3 or TRBV12-4 to TRBJ2-2. The CDR3 consists of 12 residues. CDR3 residues: CASNRVPGELFF.

The chain's CDR3 is CASSPGTSDTQYF. This chain links TRBV5-1 with TRBJ2-3; TCRdb returns TRBD1, unconfirmable since there is no DNA. CDR1 is SGHRS, CDR2 YFSETQ, per germline. CDR3 length equals 13 residues.

V usage is TRBV27 and J usage is TRBJ2-1. CDR3 length: 15 amino acids. Germline loops: CDR1 MNHEY, CDR2 SMNVEV (reference sequence). The CDR3 protein is CASSSDFTLYNEQFF.